This passage covers 5 T cell receptor beta chains from one sample sequenced in a study of monozygotic twins with cystic fibrosis (dated by TCRdb to the early 2020s). The protocol used for the library was the immunoSEQ multiplex PCR assay. TCRdb carries this immuneACCESS record with in-frame sequences only. Its versions omit some clonotypes, under half of them owing to an unresolved V gene in the studies checked, with the rest unexplained. This sample has tens of thousands of clones in its table, and 75% to 95% of those were observed once. Less than 0.2% of the sample belongs to the ten largest clones. Sequenced material: blood. The origin of the receptors is a boy between 2 and 10 years old with cystic fibrosis.

J is TRBJ2-1 and V is TRBV11-3, with no clear D. The CDR3 has 14 amino acids. Germline V gene data show CDR1 as SGHNT and CDR2 as YENEEA. Trimming pared 5 bases from V and 7 bases from J, leaving 15 bases between. CDR3 region: CASSQSRDGNEQFF. The CDR3 DNA reads as TGTGCCAGCAGCCAATCAAGGGATGGGAATGAGCAGTTCTTC.

V and J are TRBV29-1 and TRBJ1-2, with a possible D match to TRBD1 (6 bases). Germline V gene lookup returns CDR1 SQVTM and CDR2 ANQGSEA. This CDR3 spans 12 amino acids. The chain's CDR3 is CSTTGGAGGYTF. CDR3 sequence (DNA): TGCAGTACGACCGGGGGGGCGGGAGGCTACACCTTC.

V usage is TRBV5-1 and J usage is TRBJ2-7, with D possibly TRBD1 on 5 matching bases. V shed 4 bases and J shed 5 bases, with 10 bases lying between them. Per the germline V gene, CDR1 is SGHRS and CDR2 is YFSETQ. This CDR3 contains 12 residues. In nucleotides, the CDR3 is TGCGCCAGCAGCAGCAGGGATGACGAGCAGTACTTC. It is translated as CASSSRDDEQYF.

The CDR3 protein is CASRFSRKNYGYTF. As DNA, the CDR3 is TGTGCCAGCAGGTTCAGCCGTAAGAACTATGGCTACACCTTC. This chain uses TRBV6-5 with TRBJ1-2; D is undetermined. The CDR3 runs 14 residues. V lost 6 bases to trimming and J lost 2 bases, with 13 bases between them. Germline V CDR1 and CDR2: MNHEY, SVGAGI.

The chain carries TRBV18 and TRBJ1-5, with a possible D match to TRBD1 (5 bases). The CDR3 runs 15 residues. V lost 1 base, J lost 7 bases, and 14 bases lay in between. The germline gives CDR1 KGHSH, CDR2 LQKENI. The CDR3 region has the DNA TGTGCCAGCTCACCACGGGCAGGGCTAATCCAGCCCCAGCATTTT. Its translation is CASSPRAGLIQPQHF.